This TCR beta chain appears in the sequencing data of a study of blood T cell repertoires in COVID-19. Study in general: Whether acute or convalescent, the COVID-19 samples came from the United States, Italy and Spain.

Germline-derived CDR1 and CDR2 are SEHNR and FQNEAQ (reference sequence). V lost 4 bases to trimming and J lost 8 bases; unmatched junction nucleotides: 4. The CDR3 runs to 13 residues. Some clones are missing from TCRdb's copy, which holds only in-frame ones; the method was immunoSEQ multiplex PCR. The data show 150,000 to 180,000 clones, approximately 85% seen once. The chain joins TRBV7-9 to TRBJ2-4; 8 nucleotides match TRBD2. The sample consisted of peripheral blood. This receptor was obtained from a woman in her sixties with COVID-19, enrolled during active disease. CDR3 sequence reads: CASSYHGGDIQYF. The CDR3 DNA reads TGTGCCAGCAGCTATCACGGGGGGGACATTCAGTACTTC.